The clone carrying this TCR beta chain was recorded once. Noted treatment: oral pan-JAK inhibitor, 5-10 mg twice daily. This entry comes from a study of CD8+ T cells in alopecia areata. Trimming shortened V by 0 bases and J by 6 bases, and 13 bases separated the two germline ends. Germline V gene lookup returns CDR1 GTSNPN and CDR2 SVGIG (reference sequence). The length of the CDR3 is 14 residues. Extracted RNA was reverse transcribed, and the resulting cDNA served as sequencing template. Sequenced by immunoSEQ multiplex PCR; TCRdb stores in-frame clones only, minus some. The repertoire consists of approximately 200,000 clones, with 60% occurring once and the leading ten covering approximately 3.4%.

V usage is TRBV30 and J usage is TRBJ2-3; the D call may be TRBD1 or TRBD2 (5 bases each). The clonotype comes from a human donor with alopecia areata. This sample comprised CD4+ T cells sorted from blood, obtained at week 4, from a patient treated with tofacitinib. CDR3 sequence: CAWSVLGEGDTQYF. For the CDR3, the DNA is TGTGCCTGGAGTGTATTGGGGGAAGGGGATACGCAGTATTTT. Filled out from reference TRBV30 and TRBJ2-3, the complete variable domain reads SQTIHQWPATLVQPVGSPLSLECTVEGTSNPNLYWYRQAAGRGLQLLFYSVGIGQISSEVPQNLSASRPQDRQFILSSKKLLLSDSGFYLCAWSVLGEGDTQYFGPGTRLTVL.